Following are 16 T cell receptor beta chains from one sample sequenced in a study of control samples from healthy donors and cancer patients. Assay: immunoSEQ multiplex PCR; the TCRdb copy retains only in-frame clones and omits some. The sample carries 150,000 to 200,000 clones, over 90% recorded once. The sequencing input was blood. The source is a woman in her thirties in good health.

The gene calls are TRBV24-1 and TRBJ1-1; 7 bases line up with TRBD1. With V trimmed by 9 bases and J by 1 base, 7 bases remained unmatched. The CDR3 is made up of 14 amino acids. Looked up from germline, CDR1 is KGHDR and CDR2 is SFDVKD. Written as DNA, the CDR3 is TGTGCCACCGCCGGGACAGTGGGGAACACTGAAGCTTTCTTT. Amino acid sequence: CATAGTVGNTEAFF.

The chain carries TRBV19 and TRBJ2-7, with 15 bases that match TRBD2. V lost 4 bases, J lost 3 bases, and 10 bases stayed unmatched. The CDR3 runs 18 residues. Per the germline V gene, CDR1 is LNHDA and CDR2 is SQIVND (reference sequence). This chain's CDR3 is CASSTPGLAGGMNYEQYF. CDR3 DNA sequence: TGTGCCAGTAGTACTCCGGGACTAGCGGGAGGTATGAACTACGAGCAGTACTTC.

The J gene is TRBJ1-3, the V gene TRBV27; weak D call: TRBD1 (6 bases). Germline CDR1 and CDR2: MNHEY and SMNVEV (reference sequence). The CDR3 is 16 amino acids. Trimming took 0 bases from V and 2 from J, leaving 11 bases between them. The DNA of the CDR3 is TGTGCCAGCAGTTTATCGCGGGGGGCGCCTGGAAACACCATATATTTT. It translates to CASSLSRGAPGNTIYF.

The V gene is TRBV5-1, the J gene TRBJ2-7, with 9 bases that match TRBD1. J was trimmed by 4 bases and V by 0 bases; bases with no gene match: 8. The V gene's germline CDR1 is SGHRS and CDR2 YFSETQ. The CDR3 totals 16 residues. The CDR3 nucleotides read TGCGCCAGCAGCTTGGAATCCGGGACAGGGCTGTACGAGCAGTACTTC. It encodes CASSLESGTGLYEQYF.

This rearrangement joins TRBV2 to TRBJ2-5; D gene unclear. Trimming shortened V by 8 bases and J by 4 bases, and 17 bases separated the two germline ends. CDR3 length equals 14 residues. Germline V gene data show CDR1 as SNHLY and CDR2 as FYNNEI. The CDR3 DNA is TGTGCCAGCTCAAGCCCCCTCCGAGTAGAGACCCAGTACTTC. Encoded protein: CASSSPLRVETQYF.

The chain carries TRBV6-2 or TRBV6-3 and TRBJ1-6; TRBD1 might be the D (5 bases). CDR1 is MNHEY, CDR2 SVGEGT, per germline. V was trimmed by 5 bases and J by 9 bases, leaving 14 bases between them. The CDR3 covers 14 residues. CDR3 nucleotides: TGTGCCAGCAGTCCCCAGACAGAATCTTCACCCCTCCACTTT. Its translation is CASSPQTESSPLHF.

This clone was detected only once. This sequence joins TRBV29-1 and TRBJ1-4, with D unclear. V lost 8 bases to trimming and J lost 0 bases, with 10 bases between them. CDR1 SQVTM and CDR2 ANQGSEA come from the germline V gene. The CDR3 runs to 13 residues. DNA for the CDR3: TGCAGCATGCTGACGGCAACTAATGAAAAACTGTTTTTT. Translating it yields CSMLTATNEKLFF.

This sequence joins TRBV23-1 and TRBJ2-7; 13 nucleotides agree with TRBD2. TRBV23-1 is known as an ORF, though its function is uncertain. The CDR3 is 17 amino acids. Trimming took 4 bases from V and 8 from J; bases not matched to a gene: 14. Here the CDR3 reads CASSRGGPGLAGRQQYF. The CDR3 DNA reads TGCGCCAGCAGTCGCGGGGGACCGGGACTAGCGGGACGTCAGCAGTACTTC.

This clone was picked up one time. This chain joins TRBV27 and TRBJ1-5; D gene ambiguous. Germline CDR1 is MNHEY and CDR2 is SMNVEV (reference sequence). CDR3 length: 18 residues. Trimming pared 4 bases from V and 2 bases from J, leaving 21 bases between. CDR3 in DNA: TGTGCCAGCAGTTCGCGGACCGGTCCCTCCGGCGGCAATCAGCCCCAGCATTTT. Translation gives CASSSRTGPSGGNQPQHF.

This chain joins TRBV5-1 and TRBJ1-2; no definite D call. CDR3 size: 15 residues. Per the germline V gene, CDR1 is SGHRS and CDR2 is YFSETQ. V lost 0 bases and J lost 8, with 17 bases in between. DNA for the CDR3: TGCGCCAGCAGCTTGGTTGTAGGGAGCCAAGGGGGCTACACCTTC. Translated, it gives CASSLVVGSQGGYTF.

The chain employs TRBV6-1 and TRBJ1-5, with no clear D. Germline CDR1 is MNHNS and CDR2 is SASEGT. Trimming cost V 6 bases and J 0 bases, with 3 bases left between them. This CDR3 is 12 amino acids long. In nucleotides, the CDR3 is TGTGCCAGCAGGAATAGCAATCAGCCCCAGCATTTT. Its translation is CASRNSNQPQHF.

The genes are TRBV7-3 and TRBJ2-1; D is unclear. V dropped 5 bases and J dropped 1 base, with 9 bases sitting between them. This CDR3 has 14 residues. Germline loops: CDR1 SGHTA, CDR2 FQGTGA. The CDR3 nucleotides are TGTGCCAGCAGCCGAGACTGGTCCTACAATGAGCAGTTCTTC. Its translation is CASSRDWSYNEQFF.

The V gene is TRBV18, the J gene TRBJ2-5; 8 bases map to TRBD1. The CDR3 consists of 15 residues. The V gene's germline CDR1 is KGHSH and CDR2 LQKENI. V lost 5 bases, J lost 3 bases, and 8 bases stayed unmatched. CDR3 DNA sequence: TGTGCCAGCTCAGCTACAGGGGGATTGAAAGAGACCCAGTACTTC. It is translated as CASSATGGLKETQYF.

This chain joins TRBV3-1 (or the pseudogene TRBV3-2) and TRBJ2-7, with TRBD2 matching over 11 bases. J was trimmed by 1 base and V by 4 bases; bases with no gene match: 6. The CDR3 extends over 16 amino acids. Germline V CDR1 and CDR2: LGHDT, YNNKEL (reference sequence). The CDR3 loop reads CASSPLTSGRSYEQYF. The CDR3, as DNA: TGTGCCAGCAGCCCGCTCACTAGCGGGAGATCCTACGAGCAGTACTTC.

In its sample, this clone was seen once. V gene TRBV10-1 combines with J gene TRBJ1-1, with a tentative D call TRBD1 (5 bases). V was shortened by 0 bases and J by 10 bases, with 15 bases between the two germline ends. The CDR3 is 14 residues long. Germline V gene lookup returns CDR1 WNHNN and CDR2 SYGVQD (reference sequence). The CDR3 nucleotides are TGCGCCAGCAGTGAGTCTTGGGGCAGGGAGGGAGCTTTCTTT. The encoded protein is CASSESWGREGAFF.

This rearrangement joins TRBV19 to TRBJ2-2; D possibly corresponds to TRBD2 (5 bases). Deletions cut 3 bases from V and 0 bases from J, with 14 bases between. The germline gives CDR1 LNHDA, CDR2 SQIVND (reference sequence). CDR3 length equals 17 residues. The CDR3 DNA is TGTGCCAGTAGTATGGGCGGAGGAACCGCGAACACCGGGGAGCTGTTTTTT. Translated, it gives CASSMGGGTANTGELFF.